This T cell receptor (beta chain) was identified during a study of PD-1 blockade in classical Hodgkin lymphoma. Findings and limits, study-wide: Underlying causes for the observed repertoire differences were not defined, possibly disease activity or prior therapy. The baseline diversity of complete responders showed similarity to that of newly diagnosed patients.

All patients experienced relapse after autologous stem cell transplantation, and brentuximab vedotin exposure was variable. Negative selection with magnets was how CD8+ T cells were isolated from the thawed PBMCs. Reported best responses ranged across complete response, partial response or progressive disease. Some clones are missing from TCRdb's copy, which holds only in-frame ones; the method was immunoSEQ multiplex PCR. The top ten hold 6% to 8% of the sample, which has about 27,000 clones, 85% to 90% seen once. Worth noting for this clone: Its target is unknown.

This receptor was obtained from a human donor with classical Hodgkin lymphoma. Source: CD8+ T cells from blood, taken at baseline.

The CDR3 sequence: CASSMSREVAGELFF. The CDR3 bases are TGTGCCAGTAGTATGTCCAGGGAAGTAGCCGGGGAGCTGTTTTTT. The V and J genes are TRBV19 and TRBJ2-2, with D possibly TRBD1 on 5 matching bases. The ends were cut back, 3 bases at V and 6 bases at J, with 14 bases in the middle. Germline CDR1 LNHDA, CDR2 SQIVND (reference sequence). CDR3 size: 15 residues.